The entry below gives a single TCR beta chain sequence along with its context. Its antigen is not known. Template switching (which added a universal primer site) was used, and cDNA carried unique molecular identifiers. MiXCR was run by TCRdb on the 5' RACE reads, yielding one entry per CDR3 protein. The sample carries hundreds of thousands of distinct CDR3 sequences, 9% to 15% recorded once. This record belongs to a study of identical twins. Study results and caveats: Whereas memory repertoires showed no such difference, abundant cord blood beta clonotypes carried fewer insertions.

The ends were cut back, 3 bases at V and 2 bases at J, with 18 bases in the middle. CDR1 is MDHEN and CDR2 is SYDVKM in the germline V gene. The CDR3 has 17 residues. This sample was shared with a second study, whose subject was yellow fever vaccine responses in identical twins.

This receptor was taken from a woman aged 18 to 35 in good health. This sequence joins TRBV28 and TRBJ2-3; tentative D call: TRBD2 (5 bases). The sample taken for sequencing was CD8+ T cells sorted from blood. The CDR3 loop reads CASSFLTNPGNTDTQYF. The DNA for the CDR3 is TGTGCCAGCAGTTTCCTCACCAACCCGGGGAACACAGATACGCAGTATTTT.